This entry is about one TCR beta chain. Its antigen is undetermined. TCRdb ran MiXCR on the RT-PCR reads and lists one entry per CDR3 protein. The repertoire holds about 650,000 distinct CDR3 sequences, more than 15% seen once, with around 10% in the top ten. These data originate in a study of response to subunit inactivated influenza vaccine. The study's findings and limits: Few new T cells, the authors suggested, are recruited by each seasonal influenza vaccination.

CDR1 and CDR2 (germline): LGHNA, YSLEER. The CDR3 length is 17 residues. Trimming removed 0 bases at V and 4 bases at J, with 15 bases between. Sequenced here: PBMCs from blood, sampled approximately 13 days after vaccination. The chain couples TRBV4-3 to TRBJ2-2, with D perhaps TRBD2 (6 bases). The sequence was collected from a man aged 45-65 years who received an inactivated influenza vaccine. CDR3 sequence: CASSQDVPRGSTGELFF. CDR3 nucleotide sequence: TGCGCCAGCAGCCAAGATGTTCCTCGGGGGAGCACCGGGGAGCTGTTTTTT.